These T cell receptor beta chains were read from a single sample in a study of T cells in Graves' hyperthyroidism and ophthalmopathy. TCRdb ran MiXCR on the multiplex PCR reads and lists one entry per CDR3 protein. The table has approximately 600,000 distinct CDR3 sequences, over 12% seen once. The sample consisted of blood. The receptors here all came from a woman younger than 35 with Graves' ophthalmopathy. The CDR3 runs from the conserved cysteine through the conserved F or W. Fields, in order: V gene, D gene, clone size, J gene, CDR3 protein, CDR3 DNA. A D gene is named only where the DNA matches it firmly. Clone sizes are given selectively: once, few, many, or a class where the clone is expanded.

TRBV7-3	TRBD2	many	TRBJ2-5	CATGGRDQETQYF	TGTGCCACAGGCGGGAGGGACCAAGAGACCCAGTACTTC
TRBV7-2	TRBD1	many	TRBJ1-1	CASSLLGGQGGLTEAFF	TGTGCCAGCAGTTTATTGGGGGGACAGGGTGGGCTCACTGAAGCTTTCTTT
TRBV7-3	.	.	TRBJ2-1	CASSLTGGGGYNEQFF	TGTGCCAGCAGCTTAACCGGAGGGGGAGGGTACAATGAGCAGTTCTTC
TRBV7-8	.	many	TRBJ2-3	CASSLAAGQQYF	TGTGCCAGCAGCTTAGCCGCGGGACAGCAGTATTTT
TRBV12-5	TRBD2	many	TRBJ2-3	CASGLGLAGTDTQYF	TGTGCTAGTGGTTTGGGGCTAGCGGGCACAGATACGCAGTATTTT
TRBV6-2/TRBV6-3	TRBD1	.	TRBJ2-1	CANRVTGDNEQFF	TGTGCCAACAGAGTAACAGGGGACAATGAGCAGTTCTTC
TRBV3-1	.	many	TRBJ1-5	CASSQMMGNQPQHF	TGTGCCAGCAGCCAGATGATGGGCAATCAGCCCCAGCATTTT
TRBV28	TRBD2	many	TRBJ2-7	CAIGTSGTYEQYF	TGTGCCATCGGGACTAGCGGGACGTACGAGCAGTACTTC
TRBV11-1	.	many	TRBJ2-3	CASSLHMTPGDTQYF	TGTGCCAGCAGCCTCCACATGACTCCGGGGGATACGCAGTATTTT
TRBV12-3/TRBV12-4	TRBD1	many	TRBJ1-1	CASSPVGTGNTEAFF	TGTGCCAGCAGTCCGGTGGGGACAGGGAACACTGAAGCTTTCTTT
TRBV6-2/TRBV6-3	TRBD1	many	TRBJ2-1	CASSPGAGTGYYNEQFF	TGTGCCAGCAGCCCGGGGGCCGGGACAGGGTACTACAATGAGCAGTTCTTC
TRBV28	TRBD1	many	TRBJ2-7	CASSSPTGGAYEQYF	TGTGCCAGCAGTTCTCCGACAGGGGGCGCCTACGAGCAGTACTTC
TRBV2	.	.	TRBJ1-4	CASSPTGSTNGKLFF	TGTGCCAGCAGCCCTACAGGTTCAACTAATGGAAAACTGTTTTTT
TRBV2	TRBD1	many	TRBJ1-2	CASSEVGTALYGYTF	TGTGCCAGCAGTGAAGTAGGGACAGCTCTCTATGGCTACACCTTC
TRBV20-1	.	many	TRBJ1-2	CSAGGAATRGYTF	TGCAGTGCTGGGGGGGCTGCAACTAGGGGCTACACCTTC
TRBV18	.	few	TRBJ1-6	CASSPALQGSSSPLHF	TGTGCCAGCTCGCCCGCCCTGCAGGGGAGTAGTTCACCCCTCCACTTT
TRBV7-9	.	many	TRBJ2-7	CASSLVTGYEQYF	TGTGCCAGCAGCTTAGTTACCGGGTACGAGCAGTACTTC
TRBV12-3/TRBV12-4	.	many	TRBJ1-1	CASSPGWGKDGGTEAFF	TGTGCCAGCAGTCCTGGTTGGGGGAAGGATGGGGGCACTGAAGCTTTCTTT
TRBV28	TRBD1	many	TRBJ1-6	CASSTRQGRFYNSPLHF	TGTGCCAGCAGTACTCGACAGGGGCGATTCTATAATTCACCCCTCCACTTT
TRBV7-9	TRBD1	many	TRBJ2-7	CASSLEDWDSTYEQYF	TGTGCCAGCAGCTTAGAGGATTGGGACAGTACCTACGAGCAGTACTTC
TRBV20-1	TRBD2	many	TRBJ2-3	CSARDGTSSDTQYF	TGCAGTGCTAGAGACGGGACTAGCTCAGATACGCAGTATTTT
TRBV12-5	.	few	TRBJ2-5	CASGFGLEETQYF	TGTGCTAGTGGTTTTGGACTGGAAGAGACCCAGTACTTC
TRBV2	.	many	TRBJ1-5	CASSERVGQYTWPQHF	TGTGCCAGCAGTGAGCGCGTCGGACAGTACACTTGGCCCCAGCATTTT
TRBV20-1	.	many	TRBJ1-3	CSARDPSDSSGNTIYF	TGCAGTGCTAGAGATCCGTCGGACAGCTCTGGAAACACCATATATTTT
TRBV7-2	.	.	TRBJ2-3	CASSLAGFPDMQYF	TGTGCCAGCAGCTTAGCGGGGTTTCCAGATATGCAGTATTTT
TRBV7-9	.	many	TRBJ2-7	CASSLSSGYTYEQYF	TGTGCCAGCAGCTTATCCTCCGGGTACACCTACGAGCAGTACTTC
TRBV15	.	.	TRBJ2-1	CATSTRLGTNNEQFF	TGTGCCACCAGCACTCGACTAGGTACTAACAATGAGCAGTTCTTC
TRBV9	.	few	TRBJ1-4	CASSAGNREKLFF	TGTGCCAGCAGCGCAGGTAATCGGGAAAAACTGTTTTTT
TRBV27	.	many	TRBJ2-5	CASSSPSRSARGTQYF	TGTGCCAGCAGTTCCCCTTCTCGGTCGGCGAGGGGGACCCAGTACTTC
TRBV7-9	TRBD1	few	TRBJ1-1	CASSSTGALNTEAFF	TGTGCCAGCAGCTCGACAGGGGCCCTGAACACTGAAGCTTTCTTT